Shown below are 15 T cell receptor beta chains from a single sample sequenced in a study of blood T cells in healthy people across ages. The use of a sample-barcoded 5' primer and a J-beta primer mix characterized a second PCR of roughly 7 to 11 cycles. TCRdb re-called the 5' RACE reads through MiXCR, storing one row per CDR3 protein. The sample yields 550,000 to 650,000 distinct CDR3 sequences, less than 35% seen once. Sample: blood. All receptors derive from a woman older than 75 in good health.

This clonotype was seen a few times. A single base separates this from a much larger clone, so it may be a read error. This chain joins TRBV9 and TRBJ2-1, with 8 nucleotides matching TRBD2. J lost 8 bases, V lost 4 bases, and 8 bases had no gene match. This CDR3 region has 14 residues. Germline lookup yields CDR1 SGDLS and CDR2 YYNGEE. The CDR3 protein is CASSRDTGRDEQFF. CDR3 coding DNA: TGTGCCAGCAGCAGGGACACCGGGAGGGATGAGCAGTTCTTC.

This clonotype showed up just a few times. A read error is possible here, since a much larger clone lies one base away. The chain has TRBV7-9 and TRBJ2-5, with D hard to call. The CDR3 runs 16 residues. CDR1 and CDR2 (germline): SEHNR, FQNEAQ (reference sequence). V shed 1 base and J shed 11 bases, with 23 bases lying between them. The CDR3 loop reads CASSLGWGVSYNEQYF. The CDR3 nucleotides read TGTGCCAGCAGCTTAGGATGGGGTGTTAGCTACAATGAGCAGTACTTC. The full variable domain, completed using reference TRBV7-9 and TRBJ2-5, is DTGVSQNPRHKITKRGQNVTFRCDPISEHNRLYWYRQTLGQGPEFLTYFQNEAQLEKSRLLSDRFSAERPKGSFSTLEIQRTEQGDSAMYLCASSLGWGVSYNEQYFGPGTRLLVL.

This clonotype was picked up many times. V is TRBV27 and J is TRBJ1-4; D gene ambiguous. This CDR3 comprises 13 residues. CDR1 is MNHEY and CDR2 is SMNVEV in the germline V gene (reference sequence). The V end lost 6 bases, the J end lost 6 bases, and 11 bases lay between the germline ends. CDR3 region: CASRGWGDEKLFF. The CDR3 bases are TGTGCCAGCAGAGGTTGGGGAGATGAAAAACTGTTTTTT.

This clonotype was seen repeatedly, ten times or more. This chain uses TRBV25-1 with TRBJ1-2; 7 bases align to TRBD1. The CDR3 is 14 amino acids. The germline gives CDR1 MGHDK, CDR2 SYGVNS. V lost 7 bases to trimming and J lost 2 bases; unmatched junction nucleotides: 7. The DNA of the CDR3 is TGTGCCAGCATGGAGACAGGGTACAACTATGGCTACACCTTC. It codes for CASMETGYNYGYTF.

A few counts support this clonotype. Given a much more abundant clone one base away, this may be a read error. The V and J genes are TRBV7-2 and TRBJ1-5; D unclear. Germline values: CDR1 SGHTA, CDR2 FQGNSA. The CDR3 covers 14 residues. CDR3 in DNA: TGTGCCGGCAGCTTAGTATCCACGGCACAGCCCCAGCATTTT. Its translation: CAGSLVSTAQPQHF.

Many counts were recorded for this clonotype. The rearrangement joins TRBV20-1 to TRBJ1-2; 7 bases match TRBD1. In germline, CDR1 is DFQATT, CDR2 SNEGSKA (reference sequence). CDR3 size: 13 residues. V lost 0 bases and J lost 3; bases outside the gene matches: 1. CDR3 sequence reads: CSARDRGYYGYTF. In DNA, the CDR3 is TGCAGTGCTAGAGACAGGGGGTACTATGGCTACACCTTC.

This clonotype was detected a few times. A read error is possible here, since a much larger clone lies one base away. This chain connects TRBV10-3 to TRBJ2-7; 16 nucleotides line up with TRBD2. CDR1 is ENHRY and CDR2 is SYGVKD in the germline V gene. Losses at the gene ends were 4 bases for V and 7 bases for J; bases not matched to a gene: 13. This CDR3 region has 18 residues. The CDR3 DNA follows: TGTGCCATCAGTGGAGGGACTAGCGGGGGGGCTTCCTACAATGAGCAGTACTTC. Amino acids: CAISGGTSGGASYNEQYF.

Concerning this clonotype: Relative to the germline gene, one junction end is altered; a read error may explain this. The chain employs TRBV18 and TRBJ1-2, with D possibly being TRBD1 (5 bases). This CDR3 spans 15 amino acids. Germline V gene lookup returns CDR1 KGHSH and CDR2 LQKENI. The CDR3 coding sequence is TGTGCCAACTCACCAATCCGTGTGACAGACTATGGCTACACCTTC. It yields the protein CANSPIRVTDYGYTF.

This clonotype was detected many times. The chain employs TRBV5-1 and TRBJ2-1; D could derive from TRBD1 or TRBD2 (6 bases each). The CDR3 is 16 residues long. Germline assignment: CDR1 SGHRS and CDR2 YFSETQ. V lost 1 base, J lost 8 bases, and 19 bases lay in between. The CDR3 reads CASSLRTAGMGDEQFF. The DNA for the CDR3 is TGCGCCAGCAGCTTGAGGACAGCGGGTATGGGAGATGAGCAGTTCTTC.

The table lists this clonotype with many counts. The chain recombines TRBV10-3 with TRBJ1-2; D gene uncertain. The germline V gene encodes CDR1 ENHRY and CDR2 SYGVKD. The CDR3 is made up of 15 amino acids. Trimming stripped 6 bases from V and 0 bases from J, with 14 bases between. CDR3 amino acids: CAIRDTLRANYGYTF. For the CDR3, the DNA is TGTGCCATCAGGGATACCCTGAGAGCTAACTATGGCTACACCTTC.

The chain has TRBV7-2 and TRBJ2-5; maybe TRBD2 (5 bases). V dropped 5 bases and J dropped 6 bases, with 13 bases sitting between them. This CDR3 spans 13 amino acids. CDR1 SGHTA and CDR2 FQGNSA come from the germline V gene. CDR3 nucleotides: TGTGCCAGCAGCCGACTACTGAAACAGACCCAGTACTTC. It is translated as CASSRLLKQTQYF.

This clonotype was recorded many times. A much larger clone sits a single nucleotide away, making a read error possible. This chain connects TRBV29-1 to TRBJ2-1; D remains unclear. The J call may be incorrect, as the DNA end agrees better with TRBJ2-7. CDR3 length: 13 residues. CDR1 and CDR2 from the germline V gene are SQVTM and ANQGSEA. The CDR3 sequence is CSVVKQLYNEQYF. The CDR3 DNA follows: TGCAGCGTTGTAAAACAGCTCTACAATGAGCAGTACTTC.

The CDR3 sequence is CASSEAGTYNEQFF. The CDR3 bases are TGTGCCAGCAGCGAGGCCGGGACATACAATGAGCAGTTCTTC. This chain links TRBV5-5 with TRBJ2-1, with D possibly matching TRBD1 (6 bases). From germline, CDR1 is SGHKS and CDR2 YYEKEE (reference sequence). With 4 bases removed from V and 4 bases from J, the gap between germline ends came to 12 bases. CDR3 size: 14 residues.

This clonotype has only a few counts. This could be a read error, since a much larger clone is one nucleotide away. This sequence joins TRBV6-6 and TRBJ2-1; tentative D call: TRBD2 (5 bases). The tail of the sequence fits TRBJ2-7 better, so the J call may be wrong. Germline V CDR1 and CDR2: MNHNY, SVGAGI (reference sequence). The CDR3 length is 13 residues. The CDR3 DNA follows: TGTGCCGGGCAATCTAGCTCCTACAATGAGCAGTACTTC. Encoded protein: CAGQSSSYNEQYF.

This clonotype was observed many times. Mismatch with germline at one junction end may stem from a read error. The rearrangement joins TRBV10-3 to TRBJ1-4, with 8 nucleotides matching TRBD1. Looked up from germline, CDR1 is ENHRY and CDR2 is SYGVKD. The CDR3 length is 15 residues. The CDR3 loop reads CATSADRGANEKLFF. CDR3 nucleotides: TGTGCCACCAGTGCTGACAGGGGAGCTAATGAAAAACTGTTTTTT.